This T cell receptor beta chain was identified in a study of shared clonotypes between healthy human individuals. Deep was the level used in running the assay. TCRdb's copy holds only in-frame clones and misses some; the assay was immunoSEQ multiplex PCR. In the table there are 2 million or so clones, approximately 95% of which are singletons. Cells designated naive CD8 were CD45RO-negative and were positively selected for CCR7, with terminally differentiated effector memory CD45RA+ cells excluded. The CDR3 runs to 16 residues. V was pared by 3 bases and J by 3 bases, with 18 bases between. Germline CDR1 and CDR2: ENHRY and SYGVKD.

The sample consisted of naive CD8+ T cells sorted from blood. This clonotype was obtained from a man aged 18 to 35 in good health. The chain uses TRBV10-3 and TRBJ2-7, with D possibly TRBD1 on 6 matching bases. CDR3 sequence reads: CAISESINREIYEQYF. Here the CDR3 DNA reads TGTGCCATCAGTGAATCTATAAACAGGGAAATCTACGAGCAGTACTTC.